Following are 17 T cell receptor beta chains from one sample sequenced in a study of T-cell memory formation after mild COVID-19. Each CDR3 protein gets one entry after TCRdb re-called the 5' RACE reads with MiXCR. The data hold roughly 620,000 distinct CDR3 sequences, with about a sixth observed a single time. The sample comprised PBMCs or a T cell subset sorted from them (not recorded which). The receptors were sampled from an adult woman who had mild COVID-19 (a few samples of this study predate the infection). Cell type and time point are not known.

CDR3 coding DNA: TGTGCCAGCCAAAAGGCGCCTCAGACTGAAGCTTTCTTT. Amino acid sequence: CASQKAPQTEAFF. The gene calls are TRBV9 and TRBJ1-1; D is unresolved. V lost 7 bases and J lost 5, with 15 bases in between. Germline lookup yields CDR1 SGDLS and CDR2 YYNGEE. The CDR3 sequence is 13 residues long. The variable domain in full, with the rest retrieved from reference TRBV9 and TRBJ1-1, is DSGVTQTPKHLITATGQRVTLRCSPRSGDLSVYWYQQSLDQGLQFLIQYYNGEERAKGNILERFSAQQFPDLHSELNLSSLELGDSALYFCASQKAPQTEAFFGQGTRLTVV.

This clonotype appeared many times. The genes are TRBV20-1 and TRBJ1-6, with 9 bases identical to TRBD1. This CDR3 has 14 amino acids. The germline V gene has CDR1 DFQATT and CDR2 SNEGSKA (reference sequence). V lost 6 bases and J lost 8; bases outside the gene matches: 8. CDR3 loop: CSAGTGPGDSPLHF. CDR3 nucleotide sequence: TGCAGTGCCGGGACAGGGCCAGGGGATTCACCCCTCCACTTT.

This clonotype was seen more than once but under ten times. In DNA form, the CDR3 reads TGTGCCAGCAGCCCTCGGGTCCAAGACCTCTATGGCTACACCTTC. Its protein product is CASSPRVQDLYGYTF. J is TRBJ1-2 and V is TRBV7-2; no firm D call. The CDR3 is 15 amino acids. V lost 5 bases to trimming and J lost 4 bases, with 17 bases between them. In germline, CDR1 is SGHTA, CDR2 FQGNSA.

This clonotype turned up a few times. This chain links TRBV7-2 with TRBJ1-5, with D perhaps matching TRBD1 (6 bases). The ends were cut back, 3 bases at V and 7 bases at J, with 22 bases in the middle. The CDR3 has 17 amino acids. Per the germline V gene, CDR1 is SGHTA and CDR2 is FQGNSA. The CDR3 DNA reads TGTGCCAGCAGCTTCGGGGCCGGGACAATTGAAGGCCAGCCCCAGCATTTT. It codes for CASSFGAGTIEGQPQHF.

Here the CDR3 DNA reads TGCAGCGTTGACGAGGGGCGATGGGCGACAGATACGCAGTATTTT. The encoded protein is CSVDEGRWATDTQYF. The chain has TRBV29-1 and TRBJ2-3; D could derive from TRBD1 or TRBD2 (5 bases each). Germline CDR1 reads SQVTM; CDR2 reads ANQGSEA. The CDR3 is 15 amino acids. V was shortened by 3 bases and J by 3 bases, with 16 bases between the two germline ends.

This clonotype has just a few counts. This sequence joins TRBV6-6 and TRBJ2-7; TRBD1 aligns across 8 bases. The CDR3 extends over 16 amino acids. The germline V gene encodes CDR1 MNHNY and CDR2 SVGAGI (reference sequence). V lost 2 bases to trimming and J lost 1 base; unmatched junction nucleotides: 7. The DNA of the CDR3 is TGTGCCAGCAGTTACCCGGACAGGGTTAAATCCTACGAGCAGTACTTC. Its protein product is CASSYPDRVKSYEQYF.

The chain uses TRBV7-9 and TRBJ2-7; D unclear. Trimming shortened V by 1 base and J by 4 bases, and 11 bases separated the two germline ends. Germline CDR1 reads SEHNR; CDR2 reads FQNEAQ (reference sequence). The CDR3 runs 14 residues. In nucleotides, the CDR3 is TGTGCCAGCAGCTTAGGAAAGGTCAGGTACGAGCAGTACTTC. Its protein is CASSLGKVRYEQYF.

The V and J genes are TRBV4-2 and TRBJ2-7; 8 positions match TRBD2. The CDR3 loop spans 14 amino acids. From germline, CDR1 is LGHNA and CDR2 YNFKEQ. The junction had 3 bases not matched to a gene; V was cut back by 3 bases and J by 2 bases. The CDR3 DNA sequence: TGTGCCAGCAGCCAGCGGGGGGACCCCTACGAGCAGTACTTC. Translated, it gives CASSQRGDPYEQYF.

This chain joins TRBV12-3 or TRBV12-4 and TRBJ1-1; 7 bases are a match to TRBD1. The CDR3 sequence is 14 residues long. The V segment lost 9 bases and the J segment 3 bases; nucleotides outside the gene matches: 10. The CDR3 coding sequence is TGTGCCAGTAAGACAGGGCTTGTGGACACTGAAGCTTTCTTT. Encoded protein: CASKTGLVDTEAFF.

The gene calls are TRBV7-9 and TRBJ1-2; no clear D. Looked up from germline, CDR1 is SEHNR and CDR2 is FQNEAQ (reference sequence). V was cut by 1 base and J by 5 bases, with 8 bases left in between. The CDR3 is 13 residues long. CDR3 in amino acids: CASSLGGQYGYTF. CDR3 bases: TGTGCCAGCAGCTTAGGTGGGCAATATGGCTACACCTTC.

This clonotype turned up a few times. The rearrangement uses TRBV12-3 or TRBV12-4 and TRBJ2-5; TRBD1 matches at 10 bases. CDR3 length: 15 amino acids. Trimming took 7 bases from V and 1 from J; bases not matched to a gene: 6. In DNA form, the CDR3 reads TGTGCCAGCAAACGACAGGGGGCGATCCAAGAGACCCAGTACTTC. Translation: CASKRQGAIQETQYF.

This clonotype was seen more than once but under ten times. V gene TRBV9 combines with J gene TRBJ2-2; the match to TRBD2 covers 12 bases. With V trimmed by 4 bases and J by 5 bases, 21 bases remained unmatched. CDR1 is SGDLS, CDR2 YYNGEE, per germline. The CDR3 totals 21 residues. CDR3 bases: TGTGCCAGCAGCCTCAACACCGGGACTAGCGGGCCCCCCCCTAGAACCGGGGAGCTGTTTTTT. This encodes CASSLNTGTSGPPPRTGELFF.

The sample holds many counts of this clonotype. The chain is built from TRBV4-1 and TRBJ2-2; D might be TRBD2 (6 bases). V lost 1 base and J lost 4, with 7 bases in between. CDR3 size: 14 residues. Per the germline V gene, CDR1 is MGHRA and CDR2 is YSYEKL. CDR3: CASSQGDSTGELFF. The CDR3 DNA sequence: TGCGCCAGCAGCCAAGGGGACTCCACCGGGGAGCTGTTTTTT.

The rearrangement joins TRBV9 to TRBJ1-1, with D possibly matching TRBD1 (6 bases). Trimming cost V 0 bases and J 5 bases, with 17 bases left between them. CDR1 and CDR2 from the germline V gene are SGDLS and YYNGEE. The CDR3 is 16 residues long. The CDR3 here is CASSVDPPGAGTEAFF. Here the CDR3 DNA reads TGTGCCAGCAGCGTAGACCCCCCGGGGGCAGGGACTGAAGCTTTCTTT.

The chain employs TRBV18 and TRBJ2-3; 9 bases map to TRBD1. The J segment lost 4 bases and the V segment lost 3 bases, leaving 8 bases of the junction unmatched. Germline values: CDR1 KGHSH, CDR2 LQKENI. The CDR3 is made up of 16 amino acids. CDR3 in DNA: TGTGCCAGCTCACCCCGAGGACAGGGGTTCCCAGATACGCAGTATTTT. This codes for CASSPRGQGFPDTQYF.

In this sample, this clonotype turned up a few times. The chain carries TRBV9 and TRBJ1-1; D not certain. CDR3 length equals 16 residues. The V gene's germline CDR1 is SGDLS and CDR2 YYNGEE. The ends were cut back, 0 bases at V and 2 bases at J, with 14 bases in the middle. The CDR3: CASSVATLITNTEAFF. The CDR3 DNA sequence: TGTGCCAGCAGCGTAGCTACTCTGATAACAAACACTGAAGCTTTCTTT.

In its sample, this clonotype was seen a few times. This chain joins TRBV19 and TRBJ2-7, with D perhaps being TRBD1 or TRBD2 (5 bases each). The V end was cut by 1 base, the J end by 1 base, with 11 bases between. The CDR3 runs to 15 residues. Germline-derived CDR1 and CDR2 are LNHDA and SQIVND (reference sequence). CDR3 sequence (DNA): TGTGCCAGTAGTATAGGATGGGGGTCGTCCTACGAGCAGTACTTC. It codes for CASSIGWGSSYEQYF.